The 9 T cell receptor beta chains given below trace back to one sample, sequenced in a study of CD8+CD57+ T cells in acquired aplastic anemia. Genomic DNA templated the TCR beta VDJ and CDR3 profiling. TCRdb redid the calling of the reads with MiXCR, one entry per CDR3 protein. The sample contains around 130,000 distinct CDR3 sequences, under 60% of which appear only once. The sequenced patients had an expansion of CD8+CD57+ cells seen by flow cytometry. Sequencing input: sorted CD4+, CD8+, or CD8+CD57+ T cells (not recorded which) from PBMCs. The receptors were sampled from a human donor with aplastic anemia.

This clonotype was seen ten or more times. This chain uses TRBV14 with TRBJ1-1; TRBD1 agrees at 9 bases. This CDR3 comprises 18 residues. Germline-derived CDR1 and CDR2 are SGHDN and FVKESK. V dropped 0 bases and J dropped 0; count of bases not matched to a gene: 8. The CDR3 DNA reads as TGTGCCAGCAGCCAAGATCCATGGACAGGGGTTCTGAACACTGAAGCTTTCTTT. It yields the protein CASSQDPWTGVLNTEAFF.

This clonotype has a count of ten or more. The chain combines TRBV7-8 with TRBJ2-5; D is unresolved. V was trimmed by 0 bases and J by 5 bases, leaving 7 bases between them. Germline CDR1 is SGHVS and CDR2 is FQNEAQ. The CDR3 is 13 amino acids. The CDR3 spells CASSLALEETQYF. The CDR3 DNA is TGTGCCAGCAGCTTAGCGCTCGAGGAGACCCAGTACTTC.

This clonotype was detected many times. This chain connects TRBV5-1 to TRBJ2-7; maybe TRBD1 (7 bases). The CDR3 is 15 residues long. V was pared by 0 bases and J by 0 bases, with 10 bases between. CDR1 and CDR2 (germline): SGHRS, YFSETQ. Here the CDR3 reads CASSLGRGVSYEQYF. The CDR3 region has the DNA TGCGCCAGCAGCTTGGGCAGGGGGGTCTCCTACGAGCAGTACTTC.

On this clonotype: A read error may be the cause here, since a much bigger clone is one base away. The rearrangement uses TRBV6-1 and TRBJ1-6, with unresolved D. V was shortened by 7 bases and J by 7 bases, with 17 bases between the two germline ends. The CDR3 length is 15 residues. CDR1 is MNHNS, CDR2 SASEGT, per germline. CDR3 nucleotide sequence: TGTGCCAGCAAACCGCTAAATTCTGGGAATTCACCCCTCCACTTT. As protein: CASKPLNSGNSPLHF.

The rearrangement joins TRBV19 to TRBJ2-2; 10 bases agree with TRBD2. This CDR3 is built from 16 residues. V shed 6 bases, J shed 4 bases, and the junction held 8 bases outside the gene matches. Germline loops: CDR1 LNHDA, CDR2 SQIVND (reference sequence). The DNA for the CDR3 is TGTGCCAGTAGCCGAGCGGGAGGGCCTGGCACCGGGGAGCTGTTTTTT. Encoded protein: CASSRAGGPGTGELFF.

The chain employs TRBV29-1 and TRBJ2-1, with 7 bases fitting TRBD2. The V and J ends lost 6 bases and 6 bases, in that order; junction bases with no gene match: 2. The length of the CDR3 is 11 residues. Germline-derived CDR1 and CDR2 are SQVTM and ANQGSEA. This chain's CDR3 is CSVTSANEQFF. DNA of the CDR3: TGCAGCGTAACTAGCGCCAATGAGCAGTTCTTC.

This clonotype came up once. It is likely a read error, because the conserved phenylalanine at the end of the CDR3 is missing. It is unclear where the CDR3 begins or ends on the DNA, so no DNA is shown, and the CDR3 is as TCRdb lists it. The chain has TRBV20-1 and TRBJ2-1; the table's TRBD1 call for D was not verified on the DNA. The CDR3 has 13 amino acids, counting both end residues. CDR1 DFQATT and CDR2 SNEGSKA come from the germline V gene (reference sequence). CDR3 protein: CSARDPLGQGVAI.

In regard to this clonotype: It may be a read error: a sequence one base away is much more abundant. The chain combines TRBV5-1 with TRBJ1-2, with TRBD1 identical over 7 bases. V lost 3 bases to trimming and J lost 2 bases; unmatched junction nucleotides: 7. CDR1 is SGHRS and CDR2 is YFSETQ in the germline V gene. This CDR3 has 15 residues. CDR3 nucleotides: TGCGCCAGCAGCTACGGGACAGTCACGAACTATGGCTACACCTTC. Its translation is CASSYGTVTNYGYTF.

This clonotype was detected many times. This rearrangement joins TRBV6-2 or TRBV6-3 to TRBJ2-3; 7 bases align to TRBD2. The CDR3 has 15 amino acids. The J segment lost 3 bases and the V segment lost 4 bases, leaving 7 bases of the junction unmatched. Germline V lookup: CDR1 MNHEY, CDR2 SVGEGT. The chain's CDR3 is CASSSAAGATDTQYF. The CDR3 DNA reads TGTGCCAGCAGTTCTGCGGCGGGAGCGACAGATACGCAGTATTTT.